The 31 T cell receptor beta chains in this list originate from one sample, sequenced in a study of CD8+ T cells in alopecia areata. Investigators isolated RNA and reverse transcribed it into cDNA to act as the sequencing template. Repertoires were generated with immunoSEQ multiplex PCR, while TCRdb's copy carries only in-frame clones and drops some. The repertoire has more than 100,000 clones, approximately 58% of them found once; the top ten carry about 8.8%. Sequencing was done on a sample of CD4+ T cells sorted from blood. The receptor source for this set is a human donor in good health.

This clone appeared many times. The chain employs TRBV2 and TRBJ2-7; TRBD1 agrees at 7 bases. CDR1 is SNHLY, CDR2 FYNNEI, per germline. V was clipped by 4 bases and J by 8 bases; unmatched bases: 11. The CDR3 consists of 14 residues. The CDR3 DNA is TGTGCCAGCAGTGGAGTCGACAGGGCAGGGAAGCAGTACTTC. Amino acids: CASSGVDRAGKQYF.

V and J are TRBV10-1 and TRBJ2-1; TRBD1 is a possible D gene (6 bases). The CDR3 is 19 amino acids. The germline V gene has CDR1 WNHNN and CDR2 SYGVQD (reference sequence). Trimming removed 4 bases at V and 0 bases at J, with 22 bases between. In DNA form, the CDR3 reads TGCGCCAGCAGTGGACGCCCTGGACAGTCACTGAGCTCCTACAATGAGCAGTTCTTC. Protein product: CASSGRPGQSLSSYNEQFF.

This clone was found once. The CDR3, as DNA: TGTGCCAGCAGCTTAGCGGGGGGACAGGGGAACGAGCAGTACTTC. Amino acids: CASSLAGGQGNEQYF. The chain joins TRBV7-6 to TRBJ2-7; 10 nucleotides line up with TRBD1. The V gene end was trimmed by 0 bases and the J gene end by 5 bases; junction bases not matched to a gene: 4. CDR1 is SGHVS and CDR2 is FNYEAQ in the germline V gene. The CDR3 totals 15 residues.

This clone was counted only a few times. The chain is built from TRBV19 and TRBJ1-2, with TRBD1 matching over 8 bases. From germline, CDR1 is LNHDA and CDR2 SQIVND (reference sequence). The CDR3 is 16 amino acids. V shed 7 bases and J 0 bases; nucleotides not matched to a gene: 10. The CDR3: CASIGGQEGANYGYTF. DNA for the CDR3: TGTGCCAGTATCGGGGGACAGGAGGGCGCTAACTATGGCTACACCTTC.

The CDR3 spells CASSAAGTTDTQYF. CDR3 in DNA: TGTGCCAGCTCGGCGGCAGGGACGACAGATACGCAGTATTTT. The chain joins TRBV5-4 to TRBJ2-3; D may match TRBD1 or TRBD2 (5 bases each). This CDR3 has 14 amino acids. Between the trimmed V and J ends, which lost 7 bases and 3 bases, there was a span of 15 bases. Looked up from germline, CDR1 is SGHNT and CDR2 is YYREEE (reference sequence).

V usage is TRBV7-9 and J usage is TRBJ1-2; possibly TRBD1 for D (6 bases). The CDR3 has 14 amino acids. V lost 3 bases and J lost 4, with 12 bases in between. CDR1 is SEHNR, CDR2 FQNEAQ, per germline (reference sequence). CDR3 nucleotides: TGTGCCAGCAGCTTCGGGGGGCTCGGCTATGGCTACACCTTC. Its protein is CASSFGGLGYGYTF.

This clone was observed a few times. The chain employs TRBV5-1 and TRBJ2-5; 9 nucleotides agree with TRBD2. Germline V CDR1 and CDR2: SGHRS, YFSETQ. CDR3 length: 16 residues. J lost 6 bases, V lost 0 bases, and 9 bases had no gene match. The DNA of the CDR3 is TGCGCCAGCAGCTTGGTAGTAGCGGGGGCGTTGAAGACCCAGTACTTC. It translates to CASSLVVAGALKTQYF.

The DNA for the CDR3 is TGTGCCAGCAGTTACTGGGCAGGCCATGGGACCCAGTACTTC. This translates into CASSYWAGHGTQYF. V usage is TRBV28 and J usage is TRBJ2-5; no firm D call. The CDR3 has 14 residues. Germline CDR1 is MDHEN and CDR2 is SYDVKM. V dropped 4 bases and J dropped 7 bases, with 16 bases sitting between them.

This clone has a handful of counts. The chain uses TRBV28 and TRBJ1-4; D not resolved. Germline CDR1 MDHEN, CDR2 SYDVKM. V was shortened by 5 bases and J by 4 bases, with 8 bases between the two germline ends. This CDR3 has 13 amino acids. CDR3 DNA sequence: TGTGCCAGCAGTCCAGGACTTAATGAAAAACTGTTTTTT. Its translation: CASSPGLNEKLFF.

The chain employs TRBV11-2 and TRBJ1-1; the D gene is possibly TRBD1 (5 bases). The CDR3 loop spans 15 amino acids. Germline V gives CDR1 SGHAT, CDR2 FQNNGV. Trimming took 0 bases from V and 1 from J, leaving 9 bases between them. CDR3 residues: CASSLDGAANTEAFF. The CDR3 nucleotides read TGTGCCAGCAGCTTAGATGGGGCTGCGAACACTGAAGCTTTCTTT.

The rearrangement uses TRBV9 and TRBJ1-5; D unresolved. The germline CDR1 and CDR2 sequences are SGDLS and YYNGEE. There are 14 residues in the CDR3. Trimming shortened V by 2 bases and J by 0 bases, and 6 bases separated the two germline ends. CDR3 nucleotide sequence: TGTGCCAGCAGCGTCGACAATAGCAATCAGCCCCAGCATTTT. Amino acids: CASSVDNSNQPQHF.

This clone was seen a handful of times. This sample includes further DNA sequences coding for the same CDR3. The chain couples TRBV29-1 to TRBJ2-3; the match to TRBD1 covers 8 bases. CDR1 is SQVTM and CDR2 is ANQGSEA in the germline V gene. J lost 4 bases, V lost 3 bases, and 6 bases had no gene match. This CDR3 comprises 14 residues. The CDR3 DNA reads as TGCAGCGTTGAGGGAGGACAGGGCGCAGATACGCAGTATTTT. Protein: CSVEGGQGADTQYF.

This chain joins TRBV6-1 and TRBJ2-1; 13 positions match TRBD2. The CDR3 is 15 residues long. The trim removed 5 bases at V and 4 bases at J, leaving 2 bases unmatched. Germline CDR1 and CDR2: MNHNS and SASEGT. CDR3 coding DNA: TGTGCCAGCAGTTCACTAGCGGGGGGGTACAATGAGCAGTTCTTC. This translates into CASSSLAGGYNEQFF.

In this sample, this clone turned up a few times. V gene TRBV6-6 combines with J gene TRBJ1-5; 7 bases match TRBD1. V was clipped by 6 bases and J by 3 bases; unmatched bases: 5. The CDR3 length is 14 residues. Germline CDR1 is MNHNY and CDR2 is SVGAGI (reference sequence). CDR3 sequence reads: CASSRQGVNQPQHF. The CDR3 coding sequence is TGTGCCAGCAGCAGACAGGGAGTCAATCAGCCCCAGCATTTT.

This rearrangement joins TRBV27 to TRBJ2-7; 8 bases match TRBD1. The trim removed 7 bases at V and 2 bases at J, leaving 4 bases unmatched. The CDR3 extends over 13 amino acids. Germline lookup yields CDR1 MNHEY and CDR2 SMNVEV (reference sequence). As DNA, the CDR3 is TGTGCCAGCAAAGGACAGGGACCCTACGAGCAGTACTTC. Translated: CASKGQGPYEQYF.

CDR3 DNA: TGTGCCAGCAGCTTAGGAAACTACAATGAGCAGTTCTTC. It translates to CASSLGNYNEQFF. The V and J genes are TRBV7-6 and TRBJ2-1; the D is unclear. The V gene's germline CDR1 is SGHVS and CDR2 FNYEAQ. The V end lost 1 base, the J end lost 3 bases, and 4 bases lay between the germline ends. The CDR3 has 13 residues.

The chain has TRBV27 and TRBJ2-3, with 11 bases identical to TRBD2. V gave up 2 bases and J gave up 1 base; unmatched junction bases: 5. Germline CDR1 reads MNHEY; CDR2 reads SMNVEV (reference sequence). The CDR3 has 17 residues. The CDR3 sequence is CASSLLTSGVRTDTQYF. DNA of the CDR3: TGTGCCAGCAGTTTACTGACTAGCGGGGTTCGCACAGATACGCAGTATTTT.

This sequence joins TRBV2 and TRBJ1-4, with 8 nucleotides matching TRBD1. This CDR3 has 14 amino acids. V was clipped by 4 bases and J by 5 bases; unmatched bases: 3. Looked up from germline, CDR1 is SNHLY and CDR2 is FYNNEI. The CDR3 sequence is CASSGRTGNEKLFF. In DNA form, the CDR3 reads TGTGCCAGCAGTGGGCGGACAGGGAATGAAAAACTGTTTTTT.

In its sample, this clone was seen once. V and J are TRBV5-4 and TRBJ2-5; 9 positions agree with TRBD1. The CDR3 runs to 16 residues. The junction had 11 bases not matched to a gene; V was cut back by 4 bases and J by 4 bases. Germline V CDR1 and CDR2: SGHNT, YYREEE (reference sequence). Here the CDR3 DNA reads TGTGCCAGCAGCGGGCCGGGACAGGGAATCGGAGAGACCCAGTACTTC. Protein: CASSGPGQGIGETQYF. Full variable domain (remainder filled in from reference TRBV5-4 and TRBJ2-5): ETGVTQSPTHLIKTRGQQVTLRCSSQSGHNTVSWYQQALGQGPQFIFQYYREEENGRGNFPPRFSGLQFPNYSSELNVNALELDDSALYLCASSGPGQGIGETQYFGPGTRLLVL.

The CDR3 sequence is CASSRGAATYNEQFF. The CDR3 nucleotides read TGTGCCAGCAGCCGGGGAGCGGCTACCTACAATGAGCAGTTCTTC. The chain joins TRBV28 to TRBJ2-1, with D possibly TRBD2 on 5 matching bases. The V end was cut by 6 bases, the J end by 2 bases, with 14 bases between. Germline V gene lookup returns CDR1 MDHEN and CDR2 SYDVKM. This CDR3 has 15 amino acids.

The table lists this clone with a few counts. V and J are TRBV5-5 and TRBJ1-1, with D uncertain. V shed 4 bases and J shed 0 bases, with 13 bases lying between them. Germline V CDR1 and CDR2: SGHKS, YYEKEE (reference sequence). This CDR3 spans 15 amino acids. In DNA, the CDR3 is TGTGCCAGCAGCCCCAGACTTATCATGAACACTGAAGCTTTCTTT. It yields the protein CASSPRLIMNTEAFF.

The V and J genes are TRBV29-1 and TRBJ1-2; D ambiguous. The V end was cut by 3 bases, the J end by 4 bases, with 6 bases between. CDR3 length: 11 amino acids. Germline V gene data show CDR1 as SQVTM and CDR2 as ANQGSEA. DNA for the CDR3: TGCAGCGTTGATGGGTCCTATGGCTACACCTTC. This encodes CSVDGSYGYTF.

There are a few counts of this clone. J is TRBJ2-5 and V is TRBV7-9, with D unclear. V was pared by 2 bases and J by 2 bases, with 9 bases between. CDR1 is SEHNR and CDR2 is FQNEAQ in the germline V gene (reference sequence). The CDR3 sequence is 14 residues long. CDR3 residues: CASSLSTVQETQYF. The CDR3 DNA is TGTGCCAGCAGCTTATCGACTGTACAAGAGACCCAGTACTTC.

The chain combines TRBV19 with TRBJ1-2; possible D gene TRBD1, 6 bases. Germline V gene data show CDR1 as LNHDA and CDR2 as SQIVND (reference sequence). CDR3 length equals 14 residues. V was cut by 6 bases and J by 4 bases, with 15 bases left in between. CDR3 protein: CASRPARGVYGYTF. CDR3 nucleotide sequence: TGTGCCAGTAGGCCGGCCAGGGGCGTCTATGGCTACACCTTC.

This clone was observed a few times. The gene calls are TRBV29-1 and TRBJ2-7; D gene uncertain. Germline V gene lookup returns CDR1 SQVTM and CDR2 ANQGSEA. CDR3 length: 11 residues. V was cut by 4 bases and J by 7 bases, with 11 bases left in between. CDR3 coding DNA: TGCAGCGTTGTAAGGACCCAAGAGCAGTACTTC. Its protein is CSVVRTQEQYF.

The rearrangement joins TRBV7-2 to TRBJ2-1; TRBD1 matches 8 bases. V shed 2 bases, J shed 6 bases, and the junction held 9 bases outside the gene matches. From germline, CDR1 is SGHTA and CDR2 FQGNSA. The CDR3 is 16 amino acids. Here the CDR3 DNA reads TGTGCCAGCAGCTTAAGAGAACAGGGGGTTCGCAATGAGCAGTTCTTC. It translates to CASSLREQGVRNEQFF.

The rearrangement joins TRBV7-2 to TRBJ2-4; 9 nucleotides align to TRBD2. Trimming cost V 5 bases and J 9 bases; bases outside gene matches: 20. Germline CDR1 reads SGHTA; CDR2 reads FQGNSA. The CDR3 contains 18 residues. The CDR3 nucleotides are TGTGCCAGCAGCCTGTGGGCCTATAGCGGGGGTGAAGTCGGCATTCAGTACTTC. Its protein is CASSLWAYSGGEVGIQYF.

V usage is TRBV5-1 and J usage is TRBJ2-4, with 7 bases identical to TRBD1. This CDR3 is built from 14 residues. With 4 bases clipped from V and 7 bases from J, the junction kept 8 bases outside the gene matches. Germline CDR1 and CDR2: SGHRS and YFSETQ. The CDR3 DNA sequence: TGCGCCAGCAGCCCCGGGACAGCCTTGAACATTCAGTACTTC. Translating it yields CASSPGTALNIQYF.

This clone was seen just once. The chain joins TRBV7-2 to TRBJ2-3; possible D gene TRBD2, 7 bases. Germline-derived CDR1 and CDR2 are SGHTA and FQGNSA. The CDR3 spans 15 residues. The V end was cut by 3 bases, the J end by 1 base, with 11 bases between. The CDR3 coding sequence is TGTGCCAGCAGCTTCGGGGGGCGTCGCACAGATACGCAGTATTTT. Its protein is CASSFGGRRTDTQYF.

The V gene is TRBV5-1, the J gene TRBJ1-2, with TRBD1 matching 9 bases. The CDR3 spans 15 residues. Trimming removed 4 bases from V and 2 bases from J; junction bases left unmatched: 6. Germline CDR1 is SGHRS and CDR2 is YFSETQ. Here the CDR3 DNA reads TGCGCCAGCAGCCCCGGGACAGGGTGGAACTATGGCTACACCTTC. Translated: CASSPGTGWNYGYTF.

This clone was seen more than once but under ten times. The chain is built from TRBV29-1 and TRBJ1-1; the D is unclear. The CDR3 is made up of 12 amino acids. Germline V CDR1 and CDR2: SQVTM, ANQGSEA. Trimming stripped 5 bases from V and 2 bases from J, with 9 bases between. This CDR3 is CSVRRTNTEAFF. Written as DNA, the CDR3 is TGCAGCGTTCGCAGGACTAACACTGAAGCTTTCTTT.